Listed here is a single TCR beta chain. The sample is drawn from a study of shared clonotypes between healthy human individuals. Naive-designated CD8 cells lacked CD45RO, were positively enriched for CCR7, and omitted terminally differentiated effector memory CD45RA+ cells. The healthy adult donors were HIV-negative and reported no recent acute infections or vaccinations. CDR3 size: 15 residues. Germline CDR1 reads LGHNA; CDR2 reads YSLEER. Trimming pared 0 bases from V and 8 bases from J, leaving 16 bases between. The assay was immunoSEQ multiplex PCR, and TCRdb's table has in-frame clones only and misses some. The data show millions of clones, roughly 94% seen once.

Sequenced sample: naive CD8+ T cells sorted from blood. V and J are TRBV4-3 and TRBJ1-2; D unclear. The sequence derives from a man between 18 and 29 years old in good health. The CDR3 DNA sequence: TGCGCCAGCAGCCAAGAGGAGGGCGGCGGGGAAGGCTACACCTTC. This gives the protein CASSQEEGGGEGYTF.